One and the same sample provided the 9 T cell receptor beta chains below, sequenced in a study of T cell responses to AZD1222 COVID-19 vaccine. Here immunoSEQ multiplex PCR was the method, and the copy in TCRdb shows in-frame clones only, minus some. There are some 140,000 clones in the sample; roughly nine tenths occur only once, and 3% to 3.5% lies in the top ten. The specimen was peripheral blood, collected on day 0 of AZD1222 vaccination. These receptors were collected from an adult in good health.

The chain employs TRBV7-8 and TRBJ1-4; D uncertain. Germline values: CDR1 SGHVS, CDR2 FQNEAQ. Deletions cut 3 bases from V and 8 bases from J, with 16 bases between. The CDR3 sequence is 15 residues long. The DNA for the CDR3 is TGTGCCAGCAGCTTCTTGCTCGGAGGAAACGAAAAACTGTTTTTT. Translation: CASSFLLGGNEKLFF.

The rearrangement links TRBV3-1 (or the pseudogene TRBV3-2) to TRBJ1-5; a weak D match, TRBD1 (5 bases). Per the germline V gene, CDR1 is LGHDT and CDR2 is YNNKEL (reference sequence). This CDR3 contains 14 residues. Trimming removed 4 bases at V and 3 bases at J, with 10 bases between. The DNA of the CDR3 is TGTGCCAGCAGCCCGCGGGGGGTCAATCAGCCCCAGCATTTT. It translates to CASSPRGVNQPQHF.

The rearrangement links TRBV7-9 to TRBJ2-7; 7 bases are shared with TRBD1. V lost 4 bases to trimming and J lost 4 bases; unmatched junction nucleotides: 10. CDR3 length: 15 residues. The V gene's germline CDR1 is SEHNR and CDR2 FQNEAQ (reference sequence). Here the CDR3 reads CASSSHGTVEYEQYF. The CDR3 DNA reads TGTGCCAGCAGCTCACACGGGACAGTGGAATACGAGCAGTACTTC.

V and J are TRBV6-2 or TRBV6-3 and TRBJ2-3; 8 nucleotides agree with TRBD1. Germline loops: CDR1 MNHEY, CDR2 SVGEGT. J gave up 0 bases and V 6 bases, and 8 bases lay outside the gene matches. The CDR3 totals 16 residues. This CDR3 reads CASSSGQGLSTDTQYF. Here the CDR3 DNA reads TGTGCCAGCAGCTCCGGACAGGGCCTAAGCACAGATACGCAGTATTTT.

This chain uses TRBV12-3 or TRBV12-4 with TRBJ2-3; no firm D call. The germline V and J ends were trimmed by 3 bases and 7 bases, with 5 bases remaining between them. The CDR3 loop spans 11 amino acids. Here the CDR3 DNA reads TGTGCCAGCAGTTTTCAAAATACGCAGTATTTT. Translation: CASSFQNTQYF.

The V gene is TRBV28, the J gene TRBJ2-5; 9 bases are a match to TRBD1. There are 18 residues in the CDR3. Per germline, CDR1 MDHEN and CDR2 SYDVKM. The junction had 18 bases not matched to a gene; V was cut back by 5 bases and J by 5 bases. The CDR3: CASSLPGFTDRGRETQYF. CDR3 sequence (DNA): TGTGCCAGCAGTCTCCCCGGGTTTACAGACAGGGGGAGGGAGACCCAGTACTTC.

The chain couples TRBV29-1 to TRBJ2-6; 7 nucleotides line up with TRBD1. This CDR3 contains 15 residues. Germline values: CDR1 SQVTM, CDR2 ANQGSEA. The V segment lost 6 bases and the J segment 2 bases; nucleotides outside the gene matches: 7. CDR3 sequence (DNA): TGCAGCGTAACAGGGGTTCGGGCTGGGGCCAACGTCCTGACTTTC. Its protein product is CSVTGVRAGANVLTF.

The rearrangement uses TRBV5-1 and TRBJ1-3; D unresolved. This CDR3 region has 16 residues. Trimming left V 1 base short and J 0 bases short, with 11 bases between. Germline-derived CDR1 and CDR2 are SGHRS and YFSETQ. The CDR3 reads CASSLYTGTSGNTIYF. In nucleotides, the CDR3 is TGCGCCAGCAGCTTGTACACGGGAACCTCTGGAAACACCATATATTTT.

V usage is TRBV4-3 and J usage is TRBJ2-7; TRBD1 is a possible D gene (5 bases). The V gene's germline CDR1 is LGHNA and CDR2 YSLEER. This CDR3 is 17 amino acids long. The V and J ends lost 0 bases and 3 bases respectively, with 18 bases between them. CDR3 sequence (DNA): TGCGCCAGCAGCCAAGATCATGCAGGGCTCGTTTTCTACGAGCAGTACTTC. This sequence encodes CASSQDHAGLVFYEQYF.